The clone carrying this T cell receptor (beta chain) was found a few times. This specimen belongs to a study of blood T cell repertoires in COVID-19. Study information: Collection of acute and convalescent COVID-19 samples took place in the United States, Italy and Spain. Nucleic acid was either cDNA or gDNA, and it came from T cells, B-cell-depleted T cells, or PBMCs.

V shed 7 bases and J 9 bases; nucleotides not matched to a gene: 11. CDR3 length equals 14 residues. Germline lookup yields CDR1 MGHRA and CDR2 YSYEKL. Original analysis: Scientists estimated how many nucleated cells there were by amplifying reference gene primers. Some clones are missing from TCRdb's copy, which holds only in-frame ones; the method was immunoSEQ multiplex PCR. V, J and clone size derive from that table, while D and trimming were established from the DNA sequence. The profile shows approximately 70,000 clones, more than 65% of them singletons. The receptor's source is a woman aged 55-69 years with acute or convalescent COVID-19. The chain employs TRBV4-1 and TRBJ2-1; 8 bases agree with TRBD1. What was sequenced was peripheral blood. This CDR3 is CASTPGQGTGEQFF. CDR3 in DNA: TGCGCCAGCACCCCAGGACAGGGCACAGGTGAGCAGTTCTTC.